This passage covers 19 T cell receptor beta chains from one sample sequenced in a study of cytomegalovirus exposure and HLA in healthy donors. A multiplex PCR was run with 60 Vbeta primers and 13 Jbeta primers. Libraries were prepared by immunoSEQ multiplex PCR; TCRdb keeps only in-frame clonotypes and omits some of them. The sample lists nearly 65,000 clones, around 73% seen once, with under 6.5% in the top ten. The sample consisted of PBMCs. These receptors were obtained from a man in his fifties in good health and CMV-seronegative.

The V gene is TRBV30, the J gene TRBJ1-6; no clear D. V was cut by 6 bases and J by 0 bases, with 15 bases left in between. The CDR3 covers 16 residues. CDR1 and CDR2 from the germline V gene are GTSNPN and SVGIG (reference sequence). The CDR3 sequence is CACLGLSSSYNSPLHF. CDR3 coding DNA: TGTGCCTGCCTCGGACTGTCGAGCTCCTATAATTCACCCCTCCACTTT.

CDR3 protein: CASRELAGANNEQFF. CDR3 bases: TGTGCCAGCAGAGAACTAGCGGGGGCTAACAATGAGCAGTTCTTC. The chain employs TRBV6-1 and TRBJ2-1; 11 nucleotides agree with TRBD2. Germline loops: CDR1 MNHNS, CDR2 SASEGT. With 6 bases clipped from V and 5 bases from J, the junction kept 6 bases outside the gene matches. The CDR3 covers 15 residues.

This clone was recorded only once. The junction shows a germline mismatch at one end, possibly a read error. The chain uses TRBV7-9 and TRBJ1-6; D call uncertain. From germline, CDR1 is SEHNR and CDR2 FQNEAQ (reference sequence). The CDR3 consists of 12 residues. CDR3: CSSSGEGSPLHF. DNA of the CDR3: TGTTCCAGCAGCGGAGAAGGTTCACCCCTCCACTTT.

The chain couples TRBV30 to TRBJ1-4, with 9 bases identical to TRBD1. The germline V gene encodes CDR1 GTSNPN and CDR2 SVGIG (reference sequence). The CDR3 runs to 14 residues. V dropped 5 bases and J dropped 8; count of bases not matched to a gene: 9. The DNA for the CDR3 is TGTGCCTGGGGAACAGGGGGCAGAGTAGAAAAACTGTTTTTT. It codes for CAWGTGGRVEKLFF.

The chain uses TRBV9 and TRBJ2-3; D perhaps matches TRBD2 (6 bases). The CDR3 runs to 15 residues. CDR1 SGDLS and CDR2 YYNGEE come from the germline V gene. The germline V and J ends were trimmed by 3 bases and 0 bases, with 11 bases remaining between them. The CDR3 region is CASSAGSSSTDTQYF. CDR3 in DNA: TGTGCCAGCAGCGCCGGGAGCTCTAGCACAGATACGCAGTATTTT.

The chain recombines TRBV6-1 with TRBJ2-1; 11 bases fit TRBD2. With V trimmed by 8 bases and J by 7 bases, 7 bases remained unmatched. Per the germline V gene, CDR1 is MNHNS and CDR2 is SASEGT. CDR3 size: 14 residues. As DNA, the CDR3 is TGTGCCAGCCTTATAGCGGGGGGGCGGAATGAGCAGTTCTTC. Its translation: CASLIAGGRNEQFF.

The chain has TRBV29-1 and TRBJ2-7, with 9 bases fitting TRBD2. J was trimmed by 4 bases and V by 5 bases; bases with no gene match: 6. Germline V gives CDR1 SQVTM, CDR2 ANQGSEA. The CDR3 covers 13 residues. This CDR3 is CSVIKTSGYEQYF. The CDR3 DNA is TGCAGCGTTATAAAGACTAGCGGATACGAGCAGTACTTC.

The chain is built from TRBV7-3 and TRBJ2-3; perhaps TRBD2 as D (5 bases). CDR3 size: 15 residues. Trimming stripped 2 bases from V and 5 bases from J, with 14 bases between. CDR1 is SGHTA and CDR2 is FQGTGA in the germline V gene. CDR3: CASSLGSLALDTQYF. The CDR3 DNA sequence: TGTGCCAGCAGCTTAGGCTCATTAGCGCTAGATACGCAGTATTTT.

This chain joins TRBV6-5 and TRBJ2-7; a weak D match, TRBD1 (6 bases). CDR1 is MNHEY and CDR2 is SVGAGI in the germline V gene. This CDR3 is 11 amino acids long. The V end lost 8 bases, the J end lost 3 bases, and 8 bases lay between the germline ends. In nucleotides, the CDR3 is TGTGCCAGCGTCAGGGGCTACGAGCAGTACTTC. It codes for CASVRGYEQYF.

The V gene is TRBV11-2, the J gene TRBJ1-4; perhaps TRBD1 as D (5 bases). Trimming shortened V by 1 base and J by 8 bases, and 14 bases separated the two germline ends. This CDR3 region has 15 residues. The germline CDR1 and CDR2 sequences are SGHAT and FQNNGV. The CDR3 here is CASSLVSGSYEKLFF. CDR3 sequence (DNA): TGTGCCAGCAGCTTAGTCTCAGGGTCCTACGAAAAACTGTTTTTT.

This chain links TRBV7-3 with TRBJ2-2; 10 bases are shared with TRBD2. Germline lookup yields CDR1 SGHTA and CDR2 FQGTGA. There are 15 residues in the CDR3. Trimming removed 5 bases from V and 1 base from J; junction bases left unmatched: 1. CDR3 sequence reads: CASSPSGGNTGELFF. In nucleotides, the CDR3 is TGTGCCAGCAGCCCTAGCGGGGGGAACACCGGGGAGCTGTTTTTT.

The chain carries TRBV7-9 and TRBJ1-4, with 11 bases that match TRBD1. Germline V lookup: CDR1 SEHNR, CDR2 FQNEAQ (reference sequence). Trimming took 11 bases from V and 0 from J; bases not matched to a gene: 11. The CDR3 is made up of 17 amino acids. The CDR3 nucleotides are TGTGCCGGTATATCGCCGGGACAGGGGGCAACTAATGAAAAACTGTTTTTT. Translation: CAGISPGQGATNEKLFF.

The chain uses TRBV29-1 and TRBJ2-7, with 7 bases fitting TRBD1. The V and J ends lost 6 bases and 0 bases, in that order; junction bases with no gene match: 11. Germline loops: CDR1 SQVTM, CDR2 ANQGSEA. The CDR3 length is 15 residues. CDR3 in DNA: TGCAGCGTCGCCTCGACGACAGGGAGCTCCTACGAGCAGTACTTC. Translating it yields CSVASTTGSSYEQYF.

The J gene is TRBJ1-1, the V gene TRBV7-9; D is undetermined. Germline CDR1 SEHNR, CDR2 FQNEAQ (reference sequence). Trimming pared 2 bases from V and 4 bases from J, leaving 14 bases between. The CDR3 is made up of 15 amino acids. CDR3 in DNA: TGTGCCAGCAGCTTAAGGCCCCCGCCGGGCACTGAAGCTTTCTTT. Protein: CASSLRPPPGTEAFF.

This sequence joins TRBV7-8 and TRBJ1-5; D not certain. Trimming removed 3 bases at V and 5 bases at J, with 8 bases between. The germline V gene encodes CDR1 SGHVS and CDR2 FQNEAQ. CDR3 length: 13 amino acids. For the CDR3, the DNA is TGTGCCAGCAGCTTCCGGGTCGATCAGCCCCAGCATTTT. This translates into CASSFRVDQPQHF. Full variable domain (remainder filled in from reference TRBV7-8 and TRBJ1-5): GAGVSQSPRYKVAKRGQDVALRCDPISGHVSLFWYQQALGQGPEFLTYFQNEAQLDKSGLPSDRFFAERPEGSVSTLKIQRTQQEDSAVYLCASSFRVDQPQHFGDGTRLSIL.

The J gene is TRBJ2-7, the V gene TRBV4-1; 9 nucleotides match TRBD1. CDR3 length equals 15 residues. J gave up 1 base and V 6 bases, and 7 bases lay outside the gene matches. Germline V lookup: CDR1 MGHRA, CDR2 YSYEKL. The CDR3 is CASSRRDRESYEQYF. The CDR3 region has the DNA TGCGCCAGCAGTCGCCGGGACAGGGAATCCTACGAGCAGTACTTC.

This rearrangement joins TRBV6-5 to TRBJ2-3; D gene uncertain. The V gene lost 5 bases and the J gene lost 8 bases, with 8 bases spanning the gap. CDR3 size: 11 residues. Germline assignment: CDR1 MNHEY and CDR2 SVGAGI. CDR3 sequence reads: CASSIGSTQYF. DNA for the CDR3: TGTGCCAGCAGTATCGGGTCTACGCAGTATTTT.

The chain uses TRBV15 and TRBJ1-1, with 10 bases lining up with TRBD1. Germline lookup yields CDR1 LNHNV and CDR2 YYDKDF (reference sequence). V lost 0 bases to trimming and J lost 4 bases; unmatched junction nucleotides: 5. The CDR3 consists of 16 residues. CDR3 region: CATSRESGTGVTEAFF. The CDR3 coding sequence is TGTGCCACCAGCAGAGAATCCGGGACAGGGGTCACTGAAGCTTTCTTT.

The V call is TRBV5-5, the J call TRBJ1-1, with 9 nucleotides matching TRBD1. CDR1 is SGHKS, CDR2 YYEKEE, per germline (reference sequence). CDR3 size: 16 residues. Losses at the gene ends were 4 bases for V and 5 bases for J; bases not matched to a gene: 12. CDR3 sequence: CASSPTPGQGGTEAFF. The CDR3 DNA sequence: TGTGCCAGCAGCCCAACTCCGGGACAGGGAGGAACTGAAGCTTTCTTT.